This T cell receptor (beta chain) was sequenced for a study of control samples from healthy donors and cancer patients. Repertoires were generated with immunoSEQ multiplex PCR, while TCRdb's copy carries only in-frame clones and drops some. Among over 200,000 clones listed, approximately 80% were seen once. The length of the CDR3 is 17 residues. Per germline, CDR1 SNHLY and CDR2 FYNNEI. V lost 3 bases to trimming and J lost 0 bases; unmatched junction nucleotides: 8. This clone was counted a few times. The rearrangement uses TRBV2 and TRBJ2-1; TRBD2 aligns across 7 bases. The sequenced sample was PBMCs. This TCR was recovered from a woman between 55 and 75 years old with lung cancer. The CDR3 sequence is CASSDLFRGSSYNEQFF. The CDR3 DNA follows: TGTGCCAGCAGTGACCTGTTTCGCGGGAGCTCCTACAATGAGCAGTTCTTC. Supplemented by reference TRBV2 and TRBJ2-1, the full variable domain reads EPEVTQTPSHQVTQMGQEVILRCVPISNHLYFYWYRQILGQKVEFLVSFYNNEISEKSEIFDDQFSVERPDGSNFTLKIRSTKLEDSAMYFCASSDLFRGSSYNEQFFGPGTRLTVL.